This T cell receptor (beta chain) derives from a study of T cell repertoires in cytomegalovirus infection. Overall study: Recently identified HLA-C-restricted CMV epitopes were among the peptides used. The study, taken as a whole, reports: CMV-specific HLA-C-restricted TCR beta clonotypes dominated the ex vivo response.

This clonotype was seen once. Its antigen is still unknown. TCRdb used MiXCR to reprocess the reads, holding one entry per CDR3 protein. The sample carries about 470,000 distinct CDR3 sequences, more than 40% recorded once. The trim removed 8 bases at V and 8 bases at J, leaving 9 bases unmatched. This CDR3 comprises 15 residues. Germline-derived CDR1 and CDR2 are MNHNS and SASEGT. The sample consisted of cultured PBMCs, taken from culture after CMV antigen stimulation. This clonotype was sampled from a human donor in good health (CMV status not recorded). Some clones in this sample may be carry-over from other donors' samples. The gene calls are TRBV6-1 and TRBJ2-2; 12 positions agree with TRBD2. The CDR3 is CASRVLAGGAGELFF. CDR3 DNA: TGTGCCAGCCGGGTACTAGCGGGAGGTGCTGGGGAGCTGTTTTTT.